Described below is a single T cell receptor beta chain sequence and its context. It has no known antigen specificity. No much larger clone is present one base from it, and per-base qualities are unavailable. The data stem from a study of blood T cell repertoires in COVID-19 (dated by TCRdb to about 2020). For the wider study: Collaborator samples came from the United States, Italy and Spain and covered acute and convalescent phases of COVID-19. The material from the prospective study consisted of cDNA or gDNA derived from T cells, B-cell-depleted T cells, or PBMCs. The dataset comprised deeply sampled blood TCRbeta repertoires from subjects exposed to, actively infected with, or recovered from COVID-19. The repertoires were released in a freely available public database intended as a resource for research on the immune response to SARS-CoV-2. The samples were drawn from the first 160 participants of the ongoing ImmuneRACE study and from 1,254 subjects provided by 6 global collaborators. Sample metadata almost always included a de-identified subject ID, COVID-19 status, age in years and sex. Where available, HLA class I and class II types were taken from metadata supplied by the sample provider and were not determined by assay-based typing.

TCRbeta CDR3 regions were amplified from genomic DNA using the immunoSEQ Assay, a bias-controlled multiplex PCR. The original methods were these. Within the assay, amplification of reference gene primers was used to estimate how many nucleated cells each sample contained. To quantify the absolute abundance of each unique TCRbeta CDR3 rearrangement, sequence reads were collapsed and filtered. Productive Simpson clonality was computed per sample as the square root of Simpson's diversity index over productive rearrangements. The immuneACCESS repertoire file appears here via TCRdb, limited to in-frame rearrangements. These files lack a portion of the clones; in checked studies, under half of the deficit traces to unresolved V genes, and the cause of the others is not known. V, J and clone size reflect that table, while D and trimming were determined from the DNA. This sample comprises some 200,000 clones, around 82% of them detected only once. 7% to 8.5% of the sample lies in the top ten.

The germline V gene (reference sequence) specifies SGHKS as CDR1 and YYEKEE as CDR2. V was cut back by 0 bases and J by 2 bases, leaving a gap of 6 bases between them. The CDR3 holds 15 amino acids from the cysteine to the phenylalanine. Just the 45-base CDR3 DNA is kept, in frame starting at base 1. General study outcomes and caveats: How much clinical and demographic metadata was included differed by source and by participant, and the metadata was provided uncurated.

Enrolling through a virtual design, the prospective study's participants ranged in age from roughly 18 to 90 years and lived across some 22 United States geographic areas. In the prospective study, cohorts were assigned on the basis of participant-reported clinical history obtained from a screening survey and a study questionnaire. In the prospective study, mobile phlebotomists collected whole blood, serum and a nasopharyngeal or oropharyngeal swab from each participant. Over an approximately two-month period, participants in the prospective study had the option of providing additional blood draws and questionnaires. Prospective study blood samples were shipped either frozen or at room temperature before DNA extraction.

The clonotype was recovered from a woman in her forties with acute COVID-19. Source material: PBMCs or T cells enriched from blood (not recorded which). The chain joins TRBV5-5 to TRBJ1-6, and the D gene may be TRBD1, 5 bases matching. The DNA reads TGTGCCAGCAGCTTGGGGGGCACCTATAATTCACCCCTCCACTTT. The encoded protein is CASSLGGTYNSPLHF.